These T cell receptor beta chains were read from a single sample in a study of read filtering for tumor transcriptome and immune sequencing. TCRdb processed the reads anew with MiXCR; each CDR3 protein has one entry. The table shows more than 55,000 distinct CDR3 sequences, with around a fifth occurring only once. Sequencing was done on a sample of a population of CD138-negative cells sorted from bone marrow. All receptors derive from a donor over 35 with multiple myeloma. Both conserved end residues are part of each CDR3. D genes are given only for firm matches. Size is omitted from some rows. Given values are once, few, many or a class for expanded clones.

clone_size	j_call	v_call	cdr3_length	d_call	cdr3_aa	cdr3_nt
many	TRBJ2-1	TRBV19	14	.	CASSIVDSYNEQFF	TGTGCCAGTAGTATAGTGGACAGTTACAATGAGCAGTTCTTC
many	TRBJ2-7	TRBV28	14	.	CASSLLAGRNEQYF	TGTGCCAGCAGTTTATTGGCAGGGAGGAACGAGCAGTACTTC
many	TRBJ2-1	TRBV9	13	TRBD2	CASAGGPWNEQFF	TGTGCCAGCGCGGGAGGGCCATGGAATGAGCAGTTCTTC
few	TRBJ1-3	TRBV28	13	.	CASSSASGDTIYF	TGTGCCAGCAGTTCTGCCAGTGGGGACACCATATATTTT
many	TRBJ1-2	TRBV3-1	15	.	CASSQAGATGYGYTF	TGTGCCAGCAGCCAAGCGGGGGCGACCGGCTATGGCTACACCTTC
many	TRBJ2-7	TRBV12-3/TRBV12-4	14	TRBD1	CASSLGQGAVEQYF	TGTGCCAGCAGTTTAGGACAGGGGGCCGTCGAGCAGTACTTC
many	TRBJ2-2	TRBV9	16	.	CASSVEGGTATGELFF	TGTGCCAGCAGCGTAGAGGGGGGGACAGCAACCGGGGAGCTGTTTTTT
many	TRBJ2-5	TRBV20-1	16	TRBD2	CSARDASGGLAETQYF	TGCAGTGCTAGAGACGCTAGCGGGGGCCTCGCGGAGACCCAGTACTTC
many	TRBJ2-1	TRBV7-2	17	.	CASSFIQGKSSYNEQFF	TGTGCCAGCAGCTTCATACAGGGTAAGAGCTCCTACAATGAGCAGTTCTTC
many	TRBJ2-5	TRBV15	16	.	CATSSLHGGPAETQYF	TGTGCCACCAGCAGCTTGCACGGGGGGCCGGCGGAGACCCAGTACTTC
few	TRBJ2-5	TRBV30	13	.	CAWSLGLQETQYF	TGTGCCTGGAGTCTGGGCCTCCAAGAGACCCAGTACTTC
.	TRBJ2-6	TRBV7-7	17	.	CASGFDRAPSGANVLTF	TGTGCTAGCGGCTTTGACAGGGCTCCCTCTGGGGCCAACGTCCTGACTTTC
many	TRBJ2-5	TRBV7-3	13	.	CASSLVYRETQYF	TGTGCCAGCAGCTTAGTTTACAGAGAGACCCAGTACTTC
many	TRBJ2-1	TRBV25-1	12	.	CASSESRREQFF	TGTGCCAGCAGTGAATCACGACGTGAGCAGTTCTTC
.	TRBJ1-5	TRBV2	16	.	CASAQSGQLSNQPQHF	TGTGCCAGCGCCCAATCCGGACAGTTGAGCAATCAGCCCCAGCATTTT
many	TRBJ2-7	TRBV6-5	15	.	CASSPDWMKAYEQYF	TGTGCCAGCAGTCCTGACTGGATGAAAGCCTACGAGCAGTACTTC